This TCR beta chain was identified during a study of CD8 T cells in Susac syndrome. Points from the study as a whole: Individuals included in the TCR sequencing and HLA analysis were acknowledged by the study to be relatively few in number.

A quantity of about 0.5 to 1 ug RNA underwent reverse transcription using random hexamers. TCR beta CDR3 was amplified by immunoSEQ multiplex PCR. This amplification extended across 54 Vbeta and 13 Jbeta segments. TCRdb re-analysed the immunoSEQ multiplex PCR reads in MiXCR, keeping a single row per CDR3 protein. In the table there are about 180,000 distinct CDR3 sequences, 90% to 95% of which are singletons. With respect to this clonotype: The antigen is not known.

V shed 3 bases and J 0 bases; nucleotides not matched to a gene: 8. Germline-derived CDR1 and CDR2 are SNHLY and FYNNEI. CDR3 length: 17 residues. Sequencing of TCR beta was performed on blood CD8+ T cells and on blood CD4+ T cells. Negative isolation was used for CD8+ and CD4+ T cells and FACS enrichment for TEMRA cells. This clonotype was sampled from a human donor with multiple sclerosis. V is TRBV2 and J is TRBJ2-1; 7 nucleotides match TRBD1. Sequenced material: CD8+ T cells from PBMCs. This CDR3 is CASSDPRDRHSYNEQFF. The CDR3 region has the DNA TGTGCCAGCAGTGACCCCCGGGACAGACACTCCTACAATGAGCAGTTCTTC.